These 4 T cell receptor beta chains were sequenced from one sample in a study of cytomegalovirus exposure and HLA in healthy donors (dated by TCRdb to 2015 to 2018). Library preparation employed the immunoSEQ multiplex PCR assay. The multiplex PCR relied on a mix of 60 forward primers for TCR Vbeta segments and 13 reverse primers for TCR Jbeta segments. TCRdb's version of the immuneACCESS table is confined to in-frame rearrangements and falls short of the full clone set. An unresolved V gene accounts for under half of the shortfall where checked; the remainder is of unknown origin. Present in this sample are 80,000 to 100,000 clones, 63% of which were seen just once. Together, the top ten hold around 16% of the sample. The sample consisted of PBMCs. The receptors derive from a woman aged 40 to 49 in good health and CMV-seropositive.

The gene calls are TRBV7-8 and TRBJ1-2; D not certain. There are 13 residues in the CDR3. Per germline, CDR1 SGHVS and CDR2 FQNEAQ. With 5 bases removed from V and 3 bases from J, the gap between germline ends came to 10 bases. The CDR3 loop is CASSARIYYGYTF. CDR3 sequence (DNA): TGTGCCAGCAGCGCGAGGATATACTATGGCTACACCTTC.

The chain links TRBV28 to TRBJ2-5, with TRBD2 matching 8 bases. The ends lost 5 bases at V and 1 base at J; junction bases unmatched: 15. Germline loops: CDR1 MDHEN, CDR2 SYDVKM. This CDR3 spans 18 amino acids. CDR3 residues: CASSHRLGAGGLQETQYF. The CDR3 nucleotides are TGTGCCAGCAGTCACCGCCTCGGGGCGGGAGGCCTCCAAGAGACCCAGTACTTC.

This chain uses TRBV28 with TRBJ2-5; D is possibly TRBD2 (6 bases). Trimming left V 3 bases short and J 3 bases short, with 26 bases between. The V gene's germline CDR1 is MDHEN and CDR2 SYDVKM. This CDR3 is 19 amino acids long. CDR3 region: CASSFLFATTGTGEETQYF. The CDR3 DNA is TGTGCCAGCAGTTTCCTCTTCGCCACAACCGGGACGGGGGAAGAGACCCAGTACTTC.

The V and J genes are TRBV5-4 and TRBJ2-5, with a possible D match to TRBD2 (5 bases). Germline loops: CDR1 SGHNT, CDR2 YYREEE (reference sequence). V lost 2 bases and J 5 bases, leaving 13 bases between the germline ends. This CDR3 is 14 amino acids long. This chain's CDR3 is CASSFGELGETQYF. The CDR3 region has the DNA TGTGCCAGCAGCTTTGGGGAGCTGGGGGAGACCCAGTACTTC.